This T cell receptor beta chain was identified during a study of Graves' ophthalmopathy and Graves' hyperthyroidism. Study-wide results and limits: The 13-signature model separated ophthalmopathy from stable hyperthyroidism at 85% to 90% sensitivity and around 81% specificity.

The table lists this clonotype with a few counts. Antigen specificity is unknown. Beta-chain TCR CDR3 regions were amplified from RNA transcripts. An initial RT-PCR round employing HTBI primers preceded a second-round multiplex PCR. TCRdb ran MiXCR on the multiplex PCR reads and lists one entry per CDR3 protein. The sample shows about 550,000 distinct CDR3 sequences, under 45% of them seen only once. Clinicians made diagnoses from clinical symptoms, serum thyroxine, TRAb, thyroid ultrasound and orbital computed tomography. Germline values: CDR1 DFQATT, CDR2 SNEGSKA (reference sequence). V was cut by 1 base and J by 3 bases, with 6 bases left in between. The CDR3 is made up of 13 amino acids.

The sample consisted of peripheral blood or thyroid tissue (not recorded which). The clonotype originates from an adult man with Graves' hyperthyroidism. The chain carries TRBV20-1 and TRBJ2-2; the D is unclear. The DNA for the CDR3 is TGCAGTGCTAGAGTATTGGACACCGGGGAGCTGTTTTTT. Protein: CSARVLDTGELFF.